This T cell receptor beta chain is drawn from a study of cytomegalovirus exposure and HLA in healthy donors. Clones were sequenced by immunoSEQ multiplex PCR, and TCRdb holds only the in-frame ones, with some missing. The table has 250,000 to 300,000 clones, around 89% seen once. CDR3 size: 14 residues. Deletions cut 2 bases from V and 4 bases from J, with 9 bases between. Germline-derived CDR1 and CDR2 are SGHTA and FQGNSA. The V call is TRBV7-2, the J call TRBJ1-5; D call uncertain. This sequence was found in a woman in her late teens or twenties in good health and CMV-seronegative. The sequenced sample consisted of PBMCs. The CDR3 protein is CASSLSPGNQPQHF. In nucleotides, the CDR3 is TGTGCCAGCAGCTTATCCCCAGGTAATCAGCCCCAGCATTTT.